This paragraph covers one T cell receptor (beta chain) sequence. Antigen specificity is unknown. The V segment lost 4 bases and the J segment 5 bases; nucleotides outside the gene matches: 9. This CDR3 comprises 15 residues. The germline gives CDR1 MDHEN, CDR2 SYDVKM. The sample is drawn from a study of cytomegalovirus exposure and HLA in healthy donors. Study information: Researchers previously reported finding fewer than 140 million unique TCR beta sequences from about 200 million T cells.

Findings of the study overall: The classifier, whose performance was assessed in both the original and validation cohorts, reportedly diagnosed cytomegalovirus status with high specificity and sensitivity.

A multiplex PCR was run with 60 Vbeta primers and 13 Jbeta primers. The data were produced by immunoSEQ multiplex PCR, yet TCRdb's version contains in-frame clones alone and is incomplete. This sample has 95,000 to 150,000 clones, with over 70% found just once. Sequenced: PBMCs. The receptor was isolated from a woman aged 40 to 50 in good health and CMV-seropositive. The gene calls are TRBV28 and TRBJ2-3, with TRBD1 matching 7 bases. Here the CDR3 reads CASSSDREGGDTQYF. For the CDR3, the DNA is TGTGCCAGCAGTTCCGACAGGGAAGGCGGAGATACGCAGTATTTT.